This entry features one T cell receptor beta chain sequence. Its cognate antigen has yet to be identified. Within one base of it there is no much larger clone, and no base qualities were kept. From the cysteine through the phenylalanine, the CDR3 covers 15 amino acids. The read is trimmed to its CDR3 DNA, 45 bases read in frame from base 1. V is pruned by 4 bases and J by 4 bases, leaving 6 bases of the junction without a gene match. CDR1 and CDR2 were assigned from the germline V gene (reference sequence) as LGHDT and YNNKEL. The sample comes from a study of T-cell memory formation after mild COVID-19 (dated by TCRdb to the early 2020s). The study in broad terms: TCR sequence clusters from the two donors were largely donor specific. T-cell clones expanding and contracting after mild COVID-19 in a couple of donors were tracked by longitudinal TCRalpha and TCRbeta repertoire sequencing. The cohort comprised two young, previously healthy adult volunteers, one female and one male. General study outcomes and caveats: Some responding clones were found in pre-infection memory, which suggests that pre-existing cross-reactive memory T cells took part in the SARS-CoV-2 response. Balanced CD4/CD8 phenotypes were observed for clones contracting from day 15 to 85, whereas a bias towards CD4+ was observed for a second wave of clones expanding from day 15 to 37. The second-wave clones that peaked on day 37 were not confirmed to be SARS-CoV-2 specific. Contracting CD4+ clones turned up mainly in the CM and EM memory subsets, whereas EMRA was where CD8+ clones were enriched. Only two mild cases were covered by the study, and larger cohorts that include severe cases with pre-infection samples were considered necessary.

Ficoll-Paque density gradient centrifugation was used to isolate PBMCs. Sequencing instrument: Illumina NovaSeq 6000. TCRalpha and TCRbeta cDNA libraries were built by 5'RACE with constant-segment primers, adding sample barcodes and unique molecular identifiers. RNA was extracted from every sample with Trizol reagent. Libraries were amplified in two PCR steps, with a second sample barcode and Illumina TruSeq adapters added in the second step. The libraries were sequenced on an Illumina NovaSeq using 2 x 150 bp paired-end reads. In the original analysis: Demultiplexing of reads and collapsing into UMI-guided consensus sequences were performed with migec v1.2.7. With mixcr v2.1.11, UMI consensuses were aligned to TRA and TRB V and J templates and assembled into clonotypes. A clonotype was counted as expanded or contracted only when both edgeR and NoisET called the clonotype significant, with the noise models trained on biological replicates. For edgeR calls, the cutoffs were a false discovery rate-adjusted p below 0.01 and a log2 fold-change threshold of 1. As an exploratory analysis of dynamics, max-normalized trajectories of the 1000 most abundant clonotypes were examined with PCA combined with hierarchical clustering. Separately sequenced CD4+ and CD8+ repertoires were used to assign a CD4 or CD8 phenotype to each responding clone. The public reads were quality trimmed at Q25 with fastp and then assembled into clones with MiXCR by TCRdb, keeping productive beta chains. Each entry merges the rows of one CDR3 protein and shows their most common DNA and genes. Clone size and V and J calls follow TCRdb, not the original study. Recorded for this sample are about half a million distinct CDR3 sequences; around a sixth of them occurred a single time. The ten largest account for approximately 13% of the sample.

Sequenced: PBMCs or a T cell subset sorted from them (not recorded which). The chain couples TRBV3-1 to TRBJ1-5, with 8 junctional bases fitting TRBD1. The clonotype was recovered from an adult woman who had mild COVID-19 (a few samples of this study predate the infection). The sample titles of this study are shuffled in the database, so cell type and time point are left out; the donor was told from shared clones. The nucleotide sequence is TGTGCCAGCAGCCGTGGACAGGGCGAGAATCAGCCCCAGCATTTT. Its protein is CASSRGQGENQPQHF.